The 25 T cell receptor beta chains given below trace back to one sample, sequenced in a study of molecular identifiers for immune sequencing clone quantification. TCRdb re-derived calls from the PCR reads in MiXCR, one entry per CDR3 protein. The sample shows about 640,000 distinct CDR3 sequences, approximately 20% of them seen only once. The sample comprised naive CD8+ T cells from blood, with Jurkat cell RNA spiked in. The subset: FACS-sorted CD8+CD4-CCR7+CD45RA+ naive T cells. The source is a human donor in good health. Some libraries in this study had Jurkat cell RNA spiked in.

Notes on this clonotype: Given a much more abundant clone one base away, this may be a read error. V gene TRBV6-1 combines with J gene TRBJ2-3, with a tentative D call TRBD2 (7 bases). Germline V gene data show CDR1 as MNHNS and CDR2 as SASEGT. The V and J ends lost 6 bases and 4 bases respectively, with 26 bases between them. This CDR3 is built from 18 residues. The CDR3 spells CASRTYPSGGGGADTQYF. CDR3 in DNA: TGTGCCAGCAGAACATACCCCTCTGGGGGGGGCGGGGCAGATACGCAGTATTTT.

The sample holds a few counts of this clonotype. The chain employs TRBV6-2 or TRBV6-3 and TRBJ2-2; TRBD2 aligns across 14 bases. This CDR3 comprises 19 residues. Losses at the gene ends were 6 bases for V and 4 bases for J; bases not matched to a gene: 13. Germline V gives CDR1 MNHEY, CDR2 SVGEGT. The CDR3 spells CASSPVGLAGVSGTGELFF. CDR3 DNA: TGTGCCAGCAGCCCCGTGGGACTAGCGGGAGTTTCTGGCACCGGGGAGCTGTTTTTT.

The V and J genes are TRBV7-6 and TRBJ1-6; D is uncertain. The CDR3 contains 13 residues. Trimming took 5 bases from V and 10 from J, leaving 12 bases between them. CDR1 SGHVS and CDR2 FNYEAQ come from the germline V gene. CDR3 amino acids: CASSDGPFSPLHF. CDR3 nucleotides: TGTGCCAGCAGCGACGGACCGTTCTCACCCCTCCACTTT.

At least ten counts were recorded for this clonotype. As DNA, the CDR3 is TGTGCCAGCAGCGAGGGGGGTTCGGGGGGGCCAGATACGCAGTATTTT. It specifies CASSEGGSGGPDTQYF. The V gene is TRBV5-6, the J gene TRBJ2-3; TRBD2 matches 8 bases. Germline loops: CDR1 SGHDT, CDR2 YYEEEE. Germline trimming cut 4 bases from V and 4 bases from J; bases unmatched to any gene: 11. The CDR3 extends over 16 amino acids.

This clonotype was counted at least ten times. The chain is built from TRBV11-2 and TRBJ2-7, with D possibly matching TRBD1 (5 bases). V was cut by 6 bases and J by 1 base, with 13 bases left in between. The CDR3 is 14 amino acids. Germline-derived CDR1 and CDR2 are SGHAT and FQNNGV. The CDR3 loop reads CASSIETASYEQYF. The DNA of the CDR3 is TGTGCCAGCAGTATAGAGACAGCTTCCTACGAGCAGTACTTC.

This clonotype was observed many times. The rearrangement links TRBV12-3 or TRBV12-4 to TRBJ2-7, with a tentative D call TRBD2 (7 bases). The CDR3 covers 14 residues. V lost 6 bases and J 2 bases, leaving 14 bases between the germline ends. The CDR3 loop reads CASSLGGATYEQYF. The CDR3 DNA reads TGTGCCAGCAGCTTGGGGGGGGCAACCTACGAGCAGTACTTC.

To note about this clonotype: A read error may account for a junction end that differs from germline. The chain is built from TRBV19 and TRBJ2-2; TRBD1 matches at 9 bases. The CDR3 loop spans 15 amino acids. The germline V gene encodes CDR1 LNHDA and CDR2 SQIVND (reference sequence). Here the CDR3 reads CASTQGAPWTGELVF. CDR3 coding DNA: TGTGCCAGTACACAGGGGGCGCCGTGGACCGGGGAGCTGGTTTTT.

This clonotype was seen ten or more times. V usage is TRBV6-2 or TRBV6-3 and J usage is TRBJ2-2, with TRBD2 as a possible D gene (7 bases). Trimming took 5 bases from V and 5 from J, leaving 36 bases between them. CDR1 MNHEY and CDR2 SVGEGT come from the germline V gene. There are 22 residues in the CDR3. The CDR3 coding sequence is TGTGCCAGCAGTACCTCAGGACAGCTTCCTTACCTTGTGGGAGCGGGGACCGGGGAGCTGTTTTTT. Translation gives CASSTSGQLPYLVGAGTGELFF.

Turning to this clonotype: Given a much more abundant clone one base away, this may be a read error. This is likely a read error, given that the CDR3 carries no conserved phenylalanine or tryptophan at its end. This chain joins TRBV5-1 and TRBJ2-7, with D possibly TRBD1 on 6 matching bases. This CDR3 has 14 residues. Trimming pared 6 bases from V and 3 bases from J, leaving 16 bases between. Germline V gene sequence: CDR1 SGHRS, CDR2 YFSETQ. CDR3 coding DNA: TGCGCCAGCACCATGGAAGGACAGTTCTACGAGCAGTACTCC. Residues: CASTMEGQFYEQYS.

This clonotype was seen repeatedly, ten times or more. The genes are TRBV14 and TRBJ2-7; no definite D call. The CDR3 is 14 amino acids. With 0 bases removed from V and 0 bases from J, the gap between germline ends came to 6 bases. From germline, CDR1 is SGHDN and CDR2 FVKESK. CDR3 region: CASSQDLSSYEQYF. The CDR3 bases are TGTGCCAGCAGCCAAGATCTGAGCTCCTACGAGCAGTACTTC.

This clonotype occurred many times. The CDR3 DNA sequence: TGTGCCAGCTCGCCGGGACTACAGTACCAAGAGACCCAGTACTTC. It specifies CASSPGLQYQETQYF. The chain has TRBV18 and TRBJ2-5; 7 bases align to TRBD2. The V segment lost 6 bases and the J segment 0 bases; nucleotides outside the gene matches: 7. This CDR3 contains 15 residues. The germline gives CDR1 KGHSH, CDR2 LQKENI.

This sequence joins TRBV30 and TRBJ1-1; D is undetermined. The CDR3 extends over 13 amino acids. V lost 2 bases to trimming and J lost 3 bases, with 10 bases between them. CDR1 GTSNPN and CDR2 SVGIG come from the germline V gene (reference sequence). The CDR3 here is CAWSTLRDTEAFF. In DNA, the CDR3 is TGTGCCTGGAGTACCTTGAGGGACACTGAAGCTTTCTTT.

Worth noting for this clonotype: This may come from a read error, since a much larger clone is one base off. The DNA of the CDR3 is TGTGCCAGCAGTGGACAGGTCCACGAGCAGTACTTC. It codes for CASSGQVHEQYF. This rearrangement joins TRBV6-6 to TRBJ2-7; 7 nucleotides line up with TRBD1. The V and J ends lost 5 bases and 5 bases, in that order; junction bases with no gene match: 3. The CDR3 loop spans 12 amino acids. Germline V lookup: CDR1 MNHNY, CDR2 SVGAGI (reference sequence).

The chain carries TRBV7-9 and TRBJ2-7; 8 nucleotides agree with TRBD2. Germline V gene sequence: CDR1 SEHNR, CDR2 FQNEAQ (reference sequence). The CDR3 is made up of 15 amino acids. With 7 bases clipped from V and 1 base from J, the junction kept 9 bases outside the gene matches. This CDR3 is CASTTAGGKSYEQYF. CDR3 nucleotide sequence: TGTGCCAGCACCACCGCGGGGGGCAAATCCTACGAGCAGTACTTC.

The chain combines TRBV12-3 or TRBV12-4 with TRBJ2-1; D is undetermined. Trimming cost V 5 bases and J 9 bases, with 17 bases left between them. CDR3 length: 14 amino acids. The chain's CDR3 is CASSRETPSGEQFF. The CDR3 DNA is TGTGCCAGCAGTCGCGAGACACCCTCCGGTGAGCAGTTCTTC.

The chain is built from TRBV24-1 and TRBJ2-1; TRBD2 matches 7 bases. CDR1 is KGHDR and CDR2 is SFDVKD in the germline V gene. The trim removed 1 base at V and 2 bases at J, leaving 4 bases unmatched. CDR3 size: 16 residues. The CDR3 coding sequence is TGTGCCACCAGTGATTTCGGGGCGGGGGCCTACAATGAGCAGTTCTTC. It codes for CATSDFGAGAYNEQFF.

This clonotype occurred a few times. For the CDR3, the DNA is TGCAGTGCTAAATTATCCGGGACAGGGCGACTTTACGAGCAGTACTTC. Amino acids: CSAKLSGTGRLYEQYF. The genes are TRBV20-1 and TRBJ2-7; 9 nucleotides line up with TRBD1. Germline V gene data show CDR1 as DFQATT and CDR2 as SNEGSKA (reference sequence). J lost 4 bases, V lost 4 bases, and 14 bases had no gene match. CDR3 length: 16 amino acids.

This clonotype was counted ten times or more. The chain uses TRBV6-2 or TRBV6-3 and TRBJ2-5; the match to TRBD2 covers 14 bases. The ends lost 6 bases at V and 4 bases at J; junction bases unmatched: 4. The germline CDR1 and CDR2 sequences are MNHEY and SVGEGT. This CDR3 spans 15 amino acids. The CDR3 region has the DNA TGTGCCAGCAGGGTCGGACTAGCGGGGGGAGAGACCCAGTACTTC. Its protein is CASRVGLAGGETQYF.

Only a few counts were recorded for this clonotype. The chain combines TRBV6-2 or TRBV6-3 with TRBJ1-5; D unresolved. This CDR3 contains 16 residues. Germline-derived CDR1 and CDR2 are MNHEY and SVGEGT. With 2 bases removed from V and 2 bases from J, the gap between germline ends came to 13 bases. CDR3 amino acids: CASSYLTHRGNQPQHF. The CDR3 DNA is TGTGCCAGCAGTTACCTCACGCATCGGGGCAATCAGCCCCAGCATTTT.

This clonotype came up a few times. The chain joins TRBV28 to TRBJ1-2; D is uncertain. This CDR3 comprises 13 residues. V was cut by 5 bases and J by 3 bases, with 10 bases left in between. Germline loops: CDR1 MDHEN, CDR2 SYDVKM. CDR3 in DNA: TGTGCCAGCAGTCCGGTCCGGGACTATGGCTACACCTTC. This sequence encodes CASSPVRDYGYTF.

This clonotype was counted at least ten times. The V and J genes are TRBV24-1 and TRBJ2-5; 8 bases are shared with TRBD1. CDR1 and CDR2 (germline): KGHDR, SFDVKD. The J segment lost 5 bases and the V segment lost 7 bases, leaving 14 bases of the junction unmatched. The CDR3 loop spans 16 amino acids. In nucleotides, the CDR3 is TGTGCCACCAGCGGGCCCAAGGCAGGGGGCTCGGAGACCCAGTACTTC. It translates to CATSGPKAGGSETQYF.

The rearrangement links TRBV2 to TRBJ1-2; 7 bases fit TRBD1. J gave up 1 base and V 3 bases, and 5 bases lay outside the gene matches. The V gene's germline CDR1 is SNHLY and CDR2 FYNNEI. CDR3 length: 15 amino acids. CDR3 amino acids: CASSEMTGNNYGYTF. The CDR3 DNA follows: TGTGCCAGCAGTGAGATGACAGGGAATAACTATGGCTACACCTTC.

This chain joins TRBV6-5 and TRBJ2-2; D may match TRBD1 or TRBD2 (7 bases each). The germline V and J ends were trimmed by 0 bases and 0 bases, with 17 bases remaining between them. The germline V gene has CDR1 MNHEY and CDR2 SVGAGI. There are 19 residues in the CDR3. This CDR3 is CASSYSLPGGDPNTGELFF. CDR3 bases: TGTGCCAGCAGTTACTCCCTCCCAGGGGGGGACCCGAACACCGGGGAGCTGTTTTTT.

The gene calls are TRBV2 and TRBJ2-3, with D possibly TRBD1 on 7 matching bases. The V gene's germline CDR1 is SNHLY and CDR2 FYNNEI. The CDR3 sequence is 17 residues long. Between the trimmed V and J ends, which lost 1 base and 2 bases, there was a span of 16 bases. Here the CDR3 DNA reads TGTGCCAGCAGTGAAGGGGGGCAGGGGGGAATCACAGATACGCAGTATTTT. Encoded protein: CASSEGGQGGITDTQYF.

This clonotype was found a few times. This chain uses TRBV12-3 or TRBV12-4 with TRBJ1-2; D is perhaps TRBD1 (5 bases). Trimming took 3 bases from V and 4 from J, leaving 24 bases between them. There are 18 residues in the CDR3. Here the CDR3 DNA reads TGTGCCAGCAGTTTTCTTTGGCAGGGAGAGGGGATTGGCTATGGCTACACCTTC. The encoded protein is CASSFLWQGEGIGYGYTF.